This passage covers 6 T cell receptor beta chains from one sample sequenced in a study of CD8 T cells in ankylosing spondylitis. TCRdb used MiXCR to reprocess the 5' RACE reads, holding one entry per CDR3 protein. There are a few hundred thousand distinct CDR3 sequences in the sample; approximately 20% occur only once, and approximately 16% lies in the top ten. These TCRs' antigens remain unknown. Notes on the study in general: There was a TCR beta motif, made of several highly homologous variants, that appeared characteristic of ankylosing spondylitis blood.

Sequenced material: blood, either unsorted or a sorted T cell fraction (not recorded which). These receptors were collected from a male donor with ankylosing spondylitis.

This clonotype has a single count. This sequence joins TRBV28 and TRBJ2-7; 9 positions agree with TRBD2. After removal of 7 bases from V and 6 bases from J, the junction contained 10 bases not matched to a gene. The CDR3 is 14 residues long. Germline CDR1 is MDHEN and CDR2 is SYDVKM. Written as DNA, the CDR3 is TGTGCCAGCAAACCGGGACTAGCAATTGCCGAGCAGTACTTC. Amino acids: CASKPGLAIAEQYF.

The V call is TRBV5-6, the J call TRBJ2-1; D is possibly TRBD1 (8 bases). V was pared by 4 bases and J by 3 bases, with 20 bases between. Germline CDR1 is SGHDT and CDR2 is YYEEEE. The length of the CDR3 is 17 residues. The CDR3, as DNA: TGTGCCAGCAGCGCCCCCGAGACAGGGGAGGGCTACAATGAGCAGTTCTTC. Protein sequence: CASSAPETGEGYNEQFF.

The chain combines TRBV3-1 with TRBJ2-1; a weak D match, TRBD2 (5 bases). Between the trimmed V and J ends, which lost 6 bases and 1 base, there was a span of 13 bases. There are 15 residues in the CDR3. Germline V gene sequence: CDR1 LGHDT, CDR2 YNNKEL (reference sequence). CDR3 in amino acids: CASSIGSWSYNEQFF. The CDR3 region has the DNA TGTGCCAGCAGTATTGGGAGTTGGTCCTACAATGAGCAGTTCTTC.

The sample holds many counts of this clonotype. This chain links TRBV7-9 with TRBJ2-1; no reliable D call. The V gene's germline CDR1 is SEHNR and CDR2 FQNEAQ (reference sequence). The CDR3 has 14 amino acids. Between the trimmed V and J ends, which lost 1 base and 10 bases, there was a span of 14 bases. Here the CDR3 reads CASSLEFPPEEQFF. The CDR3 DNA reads TGTGCCAGCAGCTTAGAGTTCCCCCCTGAAGAGCAGTTCTTC.

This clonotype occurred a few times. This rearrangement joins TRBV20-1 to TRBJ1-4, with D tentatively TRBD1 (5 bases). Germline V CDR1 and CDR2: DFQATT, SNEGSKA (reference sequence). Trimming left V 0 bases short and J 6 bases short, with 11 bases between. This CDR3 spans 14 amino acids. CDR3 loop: CSARDSGTYEKLFF. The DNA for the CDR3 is TGCAGTGCTAGAGACTCAGGGACGTATGAAAAACTGTTTTTT.

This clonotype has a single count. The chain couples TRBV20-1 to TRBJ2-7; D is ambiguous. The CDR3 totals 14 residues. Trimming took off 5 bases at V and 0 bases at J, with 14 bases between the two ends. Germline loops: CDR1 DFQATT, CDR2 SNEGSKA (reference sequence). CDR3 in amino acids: CSAPGVPSSYEQYF. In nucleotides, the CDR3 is TGCAGTGCTCCCGGCGTGCCAAGCTCCTACGAGCAGTACTTC.